This entry is about one TCR delta chain. This clone was seen a few times. The target of this receptor is not known. It differs at one base from a far larger clone, so likely a read error. The sample has other DNA sequences that encode this CDR3 too. For bulk TCR repertoire analysis, Vgamma9/Vdelta2+ and Vdelta2-negative gammadelta T cell populations were isolated by flow sorting from peripheral blood mononuclear cells. The data stem from a study of γδ T cells in repeated Plasmodium falciparum infection (dated by TCRdb to the early 2020s). Background on the whole study: In the natural-infection arm, Malian children exposed to intense seasonal malaria transmission were enrolled and compared against age and gender matched Australian children. About five malaria-naive U.S. adults underwent four controlled human malaria infections by bites from P. falciparum NF54-infected Anopheles stephensi mosquitoes over approximately 640 days. Controlled-infection subjects were sampled at baseline, immediately before selected infections, and 21 days after each infection. The gammadelta TCR repertoires from Mali were analysed in two ways: cross-sectionally during periods with no transmission, and longitudinally across episodes of acute febrile malaria. In the study, the shaping of the human gammadelta T cell repertoire by repeated Plasmodium falciparum infection was examined using natural infection in Mali and controlled human malaria infection.

General conclusions and limits of the study: In Vdelta2-negative, largely Vdelta1+, gammadelta TCR repertoires, repeated controlled infections appeared to drive waves of new clonotype selection. The Malian cohort came from a small rural village of predominantly one ethnic group, limiting generalizability. Vdelta2-negative gammadelta TCR repertoires from Malian children appeared more clonally expanded, less diverse and less shared than those of Australian children. A highly stable polyclonal repertoire over time and infection, with many inter-individual overlapping TCRgamma sequences, was shown by Vgamma9/Vdelta2+ TCR repertoires. Because the controlled-infection cohort was small, analysis of inter-individual variability in gammadelta T cell responses was limited.

The method behind the library was multiplex PCR. For sequencing, an Illumina MiSeq was employed. Every sorted gammadelta T cell sample had both its TCR gamma (TRG) and TCR delta (TRD) chains sequenced. From the authors' description of their analysis: Clonotype tree plots, accumulated frequency of the top 20 clonotypes, diversity index (DI) and D75 metrics were included in the repertoire analyses. TCRdb reprocessed the public data with the CATT caller; entries with the same nucleotide sequence were combined afterwards. The V and J calls here are based on TCRdb, not the publication. This sample is represented by some 100,000 delta-chain clones; 1.4% of them were singletons. Of the sample, roughly 9.5% falls within the top ten clones. Looking up the germline V gene yields CDR1 GEAIGNYY and CDR2 EKD. For this chain, trimming is 1 base at the V end and 0 bases at the J end, and the number of junction bases without a gene match is 8. The CDR3 sequence holds 16 residues, the cysteine and phenylalanine included. Only the CDR3 region is kept as DNA, spanning 48 bases read in frame from base 1.

The origin of this receptor is a pool of human donors (malaria-infected and uninfected, not separated). The sample was gamma-delta T cells from blood. The chain is assembled from TRDV2 and TRDJ4; TRDD3 matches 9 bases in the middle. Matching the DNA to germline supplied the J gene, which TCRdb does not give. The CDR3 amino acid sequence is: CACDTVGDSLPRPLIF. The nucleotide sequence is TGTGCCTGTGACACAGTGGGGGATAGCCTTCCCAGACCCCTGATCTTT.